This T cell receptor (beta chain) was sequenced for a study of shared clonotypes between healthy human individuals. The study's findings and limits: Among donors, clonotype sharing was expected to be affected by sequencing depth. On the whole, naive subsets had larger estimated richness than memory subsets had. Blood alone was sampled, and tissue repertoires likely differ.

The length of the CDR3 is 15 residues. V shed 3 bases and J 2 bases; nucleotides not matched to a gene: 6. Looked up from germline, CDR1 is SEHNR and CDR2 is FQNEAQ (reference sequence). In regard to this clone: Its matching antigen is unknown.

Clones were sequenced by immunoSEQ multiplex PCR, and TCRdb holds only the in-frame ones, with some missing. This sample has roughly 2,000,000 clones, with over 85% found just once. Naive-designated CD8 cells lacked CD45RO, were positively enriched for CCR7, and omitted terminally differentiated effector memory CD45RA+ cells. Sequences were obtained from naive CD8+ T cells from PBMCs. V and J are TRBV7-9 and TRBJ2-5; 7 positions match TRBD2. The TCR comes from a man between 18 and 35 years old in good health. Some clones in this sample may be carry-over from other donors' samples. For the CDR3, the DNA is TGTGCCAGCAGCTTCCCGCTAGCGGATCAAGAGACCCAGTACTTC. Translation gives CASSFPLADQETQYF. The variable domain in full, completed from reference TRBV7-9 and TRBJ2-5, reads DTGVSQNPRHKITKRGQNVTFRCDPISEHNRLYWYRQTLGQGPEFLTYFQNEAQLEKSRLLSDRFSAERPKGSFSTLEIQRTEQGDSAMYLCASSFPLADQETQYFGPGTRLLVL.